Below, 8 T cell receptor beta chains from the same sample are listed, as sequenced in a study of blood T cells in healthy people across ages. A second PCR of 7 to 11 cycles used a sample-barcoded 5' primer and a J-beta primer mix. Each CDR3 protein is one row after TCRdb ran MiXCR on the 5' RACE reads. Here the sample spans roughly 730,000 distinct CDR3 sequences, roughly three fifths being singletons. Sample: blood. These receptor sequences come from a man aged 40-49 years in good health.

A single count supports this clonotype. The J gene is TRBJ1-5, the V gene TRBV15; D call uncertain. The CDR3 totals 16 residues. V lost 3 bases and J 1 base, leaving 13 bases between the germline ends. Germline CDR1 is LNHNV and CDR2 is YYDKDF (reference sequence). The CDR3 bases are TGTGCCACCAGCAGTAGTCGACAAACCAGCAATCAGCCCCAGCATTTT. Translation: CATSSSRQTSNQPQHF.

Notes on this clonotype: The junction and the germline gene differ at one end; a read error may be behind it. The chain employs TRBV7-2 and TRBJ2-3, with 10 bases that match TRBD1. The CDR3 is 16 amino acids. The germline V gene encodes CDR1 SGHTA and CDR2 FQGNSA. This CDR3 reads CAGSPRGGQGGDTQYF. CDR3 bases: TGTGCCGGCAGCCCAAGGGGAGGACAGGGGGGGGATACGCAGTATTTT.

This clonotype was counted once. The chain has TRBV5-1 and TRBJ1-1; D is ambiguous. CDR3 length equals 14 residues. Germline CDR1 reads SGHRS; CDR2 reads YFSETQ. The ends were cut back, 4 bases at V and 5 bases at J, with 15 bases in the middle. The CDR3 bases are TGCGCCAGCAGCATGGACTCCAGAGGGACTGAAGCTTTCTTT. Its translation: CASSMDSRGTEAFF.

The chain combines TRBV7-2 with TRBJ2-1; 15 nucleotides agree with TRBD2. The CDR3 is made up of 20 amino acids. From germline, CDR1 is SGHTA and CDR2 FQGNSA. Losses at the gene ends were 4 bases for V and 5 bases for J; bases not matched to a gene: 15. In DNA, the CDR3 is TGTGCCAGCAGCTCCAGGGGACTAGCGGGAGGTATCGATCGTCACAATGAGCAGTTCTTC. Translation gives CASSSRGLAGGIDRHNEQFF.

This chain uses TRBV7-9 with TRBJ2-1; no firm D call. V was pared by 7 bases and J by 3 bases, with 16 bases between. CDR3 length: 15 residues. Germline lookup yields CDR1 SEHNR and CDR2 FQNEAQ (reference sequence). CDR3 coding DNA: TGTGCCAGCACCCCCTTGATACCTGACTACAATGAGCAGTTCTTC. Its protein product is CASTPLIPDYNEQFF.

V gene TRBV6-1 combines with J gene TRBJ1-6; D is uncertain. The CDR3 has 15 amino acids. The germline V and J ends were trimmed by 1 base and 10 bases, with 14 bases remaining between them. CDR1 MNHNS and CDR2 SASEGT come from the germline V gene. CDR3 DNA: TGTGCCAGCAGTGAAGACGTGGGTTCATGGTCACCCCTCCACTTT. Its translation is CASSEDVGSWSPLHF.

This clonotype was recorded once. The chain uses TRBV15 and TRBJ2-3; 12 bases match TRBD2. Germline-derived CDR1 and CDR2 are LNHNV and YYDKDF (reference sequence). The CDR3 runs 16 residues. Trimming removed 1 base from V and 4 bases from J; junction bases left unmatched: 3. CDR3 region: CATSRGTSGISDTQYF. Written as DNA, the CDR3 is TGTGCCACCAGCAGAGGGACTAGCGGGATCTCAGATACGCAGTATTTT.

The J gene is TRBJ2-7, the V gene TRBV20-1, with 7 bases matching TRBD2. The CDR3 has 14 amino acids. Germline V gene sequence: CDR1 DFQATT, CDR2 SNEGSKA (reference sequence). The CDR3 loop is CIGTGAGVAYEQYF. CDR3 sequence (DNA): TGCATAGGTACGGGTGCGGGAGTGGCCTACGAGCAGTACTTC.